Listed below are T cell receptor beta chains from one sample, sequenced in a study of cytomegalovirus exposure and HLA in healthy donors. The table came from immunoSEQ multiplex PCR; TCRdb's copy has only in-frame clones and leaves some out. The top ten clones hold roughly 1.4% of a sample with 160,000 or so clones, about 86% of them seen once. Sequenced material: PBMCs. The source is a woman aged 25-40 years in good health and CMV-seronegative. Both conserved end residues are part of each CDR3. The D gene is left open where the match is weak. Rows may omit the clone size; those that give it use once, few, many or a size class.

clone size,J gene,D gene,V gene,CDR3 protein,CDR3 DNA
.,TRBJ2-7,TRBD1,TRBV30,CAYDRGTYEQYF,TGTGCCTACGACAGGGGGACCTACGAGCAGTACTTC
.,TRBJ2-5,TRBD1,TRBV5-1,CASSPMNTGGRETQYF,TGCGCCAGCAGCCCGATGAATACAGGGGGCAGGGAGACCCAGTACTTC
.,TRBJ1-5,.,TRBV2,CASSVRTVSNQPQHF,TGTGCCAGCAGCGTTAGGACAGTTAGCAATCAGCCCCAGCATTTT
.,TRBJ2-3,TRBD2,TRBV5-1,CASSSGGSASTDTQYF,TGCGCCAGCAGCTCCGGGGGGTCGGCTAGCACAGATACGCAGTATTTT
.,TRBJ1-3,.,TRBV6-5,CASSYSSAGNTIYF,TGTGCCAGCAGTTATAGTTCGGCTGGAAACACCATATATTTT
few,TRBJ2-1,.,TRBV13,CASSLVVHEQFF,TGTGCCAGCAGCTTAGTAGTCCATGAGCAGTTCTTC
few,TRBJ1-2,.,TRBV30,CAWSVDSLNYGYTF,TGTGCCTGGAGTGTGGACAGCCTCAACTATGGCTACACCTTC
.,TRBJ2-1,TRBD1,TRBV9,CASSVPGQGADEQFF,TGTGCCAGCAGCGTTCCGGGACAGGGGGCCGATGAGCAGTTCTTC
.,TRBJ1-2,TRBD1,TRBV9,CASSVPISGTVNYGYTF,TGTGCCAGCAGCGTCCCCATATCCGGGACAGTCAACTATGGCTACACCTTC
.,TRBJ2-1,.,TRBV6-5,CASSYYGGYNEQFF,TGTGCCAGCAGTTACTACGGGGGCTACAATGAGCAGTTCTTC
.,TRBJ2-3,TRBD2,TRBV11-2,CASSSGHETSGGRTQYF,TGTGCCAGCAGCTCAGGCCACGAAACTAGCGGCGGACGAACGCAGTATTTT
once,TRBJ1-1,.,TRBV19,CASRGGLTEAFF,TGTGCCAGTAGGGGGGGGCTGACTGAAGCTTTCTTT
.,TRBJ1-6,TRBD1,TRBV27,CASSPQGQAYNSPLHF,TGTGCCAGCAGTCCTCAGGGACAGGCCTATAATTCACCCCTCCACTTT
once,TRBJ2-7,.,TRBV5-6,CASSLGPMQEIYEQYF,TGTGCCAGCAGCTTGGGGCCTATGCAGGAAATCTACGAGCAGTACTTC
.,TRBJ2-5,TRBD2,TRBV19,CASRKTGGAHETQYF,TGTGCCAGTAGAAAAACCGGGGGGGCCCACGAGACCCAGTACTTC
few,TRBJ1-5,TRBD1,TRBV6-5,CASSWTGDNQPQHF,TGTGCCAGCAGTTGGACAGGGGACAATCAGCCCCAGCATTTT
.,TRBJ2-1,.,TRBV5-1,CASSTTSPVFNEQFF,TGCGCCAGCAGCACTACTAGCCCTGTGTTCAATGAGCAGTTCTTC
few,TRBJ1-1,TRBD1,TRBV5-4,CASNLDRGRTEAFF,TGTGCCAGCAACCTGGACAGGGGGCGGACTGAAGCTTTCTTT
once,TRBJ1-6,TRBD1,TRBV7-9,CASSSRDRLVSPLHF,TGTGCCAGCAGCAGCCGGGACAGACTAGTTTCACCCCTCCACTTT
few,TRBJ1-5,.,TRBV2,CASSEIENQPQHF,TGTGCCAGCAGTGAGATCGAGAATCAGCCCCAGCATTTT
few,TRBJ1-5,TRBD1,TRBV30,CAWCLGTGGRNQPQHF,TGTGCCTGGTGTCTGGGGACAGGGGGCCGCAATCAGCCCCAGCATTTT
.,TRBJ2-1,TRBD2,TRBV6-6,CASSYPRLAGVDEQFF,TGTGCCAGCAGTTACCCGCGACTAGCGGGGGTAGATGAGCAGTTCTTC
.,TRBJ1-1,.,TRBV27,CASSPGGTEAFF,TGTGCCAGCAGTCCTGGAGGCACTGAAGCTTTCTTT
.,TRBJ1-6,.,TRBV6-6,CASSYWEGNSPLHF,TGTGCCAGCAGTTACTGGGAGGGTAATTCACCCCTCCACTTT
few,TRBJ1-6,TRBD1,TRBV6-1,CASTHQGGGGSPLHF,TGTGCCAGCACTCATCAAGGGGGCGGCGGTTCACCCCTCCACTTT
.,TRBJ2-3,.,TRBV30,CAWTGADTQYF,TGTGCCTGGACAGGGGCGGATACGCAGTATTTT
once,TRBJ2-1,TRBD2,TRBV2,CAFSPSGGERGRQWEQFF,TGTGCCTTCTCTCCTAGCGGGGGCGAGCGAGGTCGACAATGGGAGCAGTTCTTC
.,TRBJ2-2,TRBD1,TRBV5-1,CASSSIPLTGGTGELFF,TGCGCCAGCAGCTCAATCCCCCTGACAGGGGGCACCGGGGAGCTGTTTTTT
.,TRBJ1-3,TRBD1,TRBV5-1,CASSRDRASGNTIYF,TGCGCCAGCAGCCGGGACAGGGCCTCTGGAAACACCATATATTTT
.,TRBJ2-2,TRBD1,TRBV5-5,CASRDRGGKAGELFF,TGTGCCAGCCGGGACAGGGGGGGAAAGGCCGGGGAGCTGTTTTTT
.,TRBJ2-5,TRBD2,TRBV19,CASSVAGVQETQYF,TGTGCCAGTAGTGTTGCGGGGGTACAAGAGACCCAGTACTTC
.,TRBJ1-2,.,TRBV6-5,CASKGFMSNYGYTF,TGTGCCAGCAAGGGGTTTATGAGTAACTATGGCTACACCTTC
.,TRBJ2-1,TRBD2,TRBV9,CASSRPGLEGNEQFF,TGTGCCAGCAGTAGACCGGGACTAGAAGGCAATGAGCAGTTCTTC